A selection of T cell receptor beta chains follows, all from one sample in a study of OX40 agonist ivuxolimab in advanced cancers. TCRdb's table, derived via immunoSEQ multiplex PCR, lists solely in-frame clones and lacks some. This repertoire shows about 61,000 clones, 70% to 90% found once; its top ten account for approximately 0.32%. Specimen: CD4+ or CD8+ T cells sorted from blood, collected in a trial of the OX40 agonist ivuxolimab. The receptors stem from an adult with an advanced solid tumor such as melanoma, head and neck, liver or kidney cancer. The CDR3 runs from the conserved cysteine through the conserved F or W. A D gene is named only where the DNA matches it firmly. Clone size is given for some rows only: seen once, a few or many times, or a class if the clone is expanded.

d_call	clone_size	v_call	j_call	cdr3_length	cdr3_aa	cdr3_nt
NA	NA	TRBV19	TRBJ1-4	18	CASSLPSGSRATNEKLFF	TGTGCCAGTAGTCTTCCGTCGGGGAGCAGAGCAACTAATGAAAAACTGTTTTTT
NA	NA	TRBV6-5	TRBJ2-7	12	CASGVNSYEQYF	TGTGCCAGCGGGGTAAATTCCTACGAGCAGTACTTC
TRBD2	once	TRBV10-2	TRBJ2-3	15	CASRQAGGLADTQYF	TGCGCCAGCAGACAAGCGGGGGGGCTGGCAGATACGCAGTATTTT
NA	NA	TRBV5-1	TRBJ2-5	15	CASSSMTGLQETQYF	TGCGCCAGCAGCTCTATGACGGGACTGCAAGAGACCCAGTACTTC
NA	NA	TRBV29-1	TRBJ1-3	12	CSVDTQGNTIYF	TGCAGCGTTGATACCCAGGGAAACACCATATATTTT
TRBD1	NA	TRBV7-9	TRBJ1-3	15	CASSPDRGSGNTIYF	TGTGCCAGCAGCCCTGACAGGGGCTCTGGAAACACCATATATTTT
NA	NA	TRBV29-1	TRBJ1-3	15	CSVKQGSRVGNTIYF	TGCAGCGTAAAACAGGGATCGCGGGTTGGAAACACCATATATTTT
NA	NA	TRBV6-5	TRBJ2-5	14	CASRKPGGWGTQYF	TGTGCCAGCAGGAAGCCCGGCGGGTGGGGGACCCAGTACTTC
NA	NA	TRBV18	TRBJ2-1	13	CASCLSSYNEQFF	TGTGCCAGCTGTTTGAGCTCCTACAATGAGCAGTTCTTC
NA	NA	TRBV2	TRBJ2-1	15	CASSVVGGSYNEQFF	TGTGCCAGCAGTGTTGTTGGGGGCAGCTACAATGAGCAGTTCTTC
NA	NA	TRBV10-3	TRBJ2-1	13	CAISRQTYNEQFF	TGTGCCATCAGCAGACAAACCTACAATGAGCAGTTCTTC
NA	few	TRBV29-1	TRBJ1-1	12	CSVGGRSTEAFF	TGCAGCGTTGGCGGACGGAGCACTGAAGCTTTCTTT
NA	NA	TRBV18	TRBJ2-3	16	CASSPPLGSSTDTQYF	TGTGCCAGCTCACCACCTCTGGGATCTAGCACAGATACGCAGTATTTT
TRBD1	once	TRBV5-8	TRBJ1-6	16	CASSFAGTGVNSPLHF	TGTGCCAGCAGCTTCGCCGGGACAGGGGTGAACTCACCCCTCCACTTT
TRBD2	NA	TRBV5-6	TRBJ2-5	15	CASSLSGGYQETQYF	TGTGCCAGCAGCTTGAGCGGGGGGTACCAAGAGACCCAGTACTTC
NA	NA	TRBV18	TRBJ2-7	17	CASSPPGVTSRSYEQYF	TGTGCCAGCTCACCACCGGGGGTTACGAGCCGCTCCTACGAGCAGTACTTC
NA	NA	TRBV11-2	TRBJ1-1	12	CASSSTRRGTFF	TGTGCCAGCAGCTCCACTCGTCGGGGAACTTTCTTT
TRBD1	NA	TRBV11-1	TRBJ1-3	17	CASSSGGGRSQRYTIYF	TGTGCCAGCAGCTCAGGAGGGGGCCGGAGCCAAAGGTACACCATATATTTT
NA	NA	TRBV6-1	TRBJ1-5	12	CASSGMRQPQHF	TGTGCCAGCAGTGGGATGAGGCAGCCCCAGCATTTT
TRBD1	NA	TRBV7-7	TRBJ2-5	16	CASSPSWDRARETQYF	TGTGCTAGCAGCCCCAGCTGGGACAGGGCCAGAGAGACCCAGTACTTC
NA	NA	TRBV30	TRBJ1-5	13	CAWSPTTNQPQHF	TGTGCCTGGAGTCCCACGACCAATCAGCCCCAGCATTTT
TRBD2	NA	TRBV15	TRBJ2-4	16	CATSSLAGLAKNIQYF	TGTGCCACCAGCAGTCTAGCGGGTCTAGCCAAAAACATTCAGTACTTC
NA	few	TRBV9	TRBJ2-7	15	CASSPGTRGYGEQYF	TGTGCCAGCAGCCCCGGGACGAGAGGGTATGGGGAGCAGTACTTC
NA	NA	TRBV7-6	TRBJ2-1	15	CASSLRQASYNEQFF	TGTGCCAGCAGCCTAAGACAGGCCTCCTACAATGAGCAGTTCTTC
NA	NA	TRBV5-4	TRBJ1-1	15	CASSFRQGGYTEAFF	TGTGCCAGCAGCTTCAGGCAGGGCGGGTATACTGAAGCTTTCTTT
NA	NA	TRBV5-4	TRBJ2-3	11	CASSLTDTQYF	TGTGCCAGCAGCTTAACAGATACGCAGTATTTT
NA	NA	TRBV11-2	TRBJ1-2	12	CASSLDGLSYTF	TGTGCCAGCAGCTTAGATGGTTTGAGCTACACCTTC
TRBD1	NA	TRBV25-1	TRBJ2-7	17	CASSEWGSGQSSYEQYF	TGTGCCAGCAGTGAATGGGGGTCGGGACAGAGCTCCTACGAGCAGTACTTC
NA	NA	TRBV2	TRBJ1-1	13	CASKTLPNTEAFF	TGTGCCAGCAAGACTCTTCCGAACACTGAAGCTTTCTTT
TRBD2	NA	TRBV14	TRBJ2-1	17	CASSDLTSGGTYNEQFF	TGTGCCAGCAGCGATCTGACTAGCGGGGGGACTTACAATGAGCAGTTCTTC
NA	NA	TRBV5-4	TRBJ2-1	14	CASSPALADNEQFF	TGTGCCAGCAGCCCGGCCTTGGCAGACAATGAGCAGTTCTTC
TRBD1	NA	TRBV19	TRBJ1-5	16	CASKRDRGIDGRPQHF	TGTGCCAGTAAGCGGGACAGGGGAATTGACGGGCGGCCCCAGCATTTT
TRBD2	NA	TRBV5-1	TRBJ2-5	17	CASSSGLAGEGIETQYF	TGCGCCAGCAGCTCCGGACTAGCGGGGGAGGGAATAGAGACCCAGTACTTC
NA	NA	TRBV7-6	TRBJ1-3	15	CASSLVQATGNTIYF	TGTGCCAGCAGCTTAGTACAGGCAACTGGAAACACCATATATTTT
NA	once	TRBV11-2	TRBJ2-5	13	CASSRDGLQTQYF	TGTGCCAGCAGCAGGGACGGCTTACAGACCCAGTACTTC
TRBD1	NA	TRBV6-7	TRBJ2-5	18	CASSYSYRGHYLGETQYF	TGTGCCAGCAGTTACTCGTACAGGGGGCACTATTTAGGAGAGACCCAGTACTTC
TRBD1	NA	TRBV11-3	TRBJ2-1	15	CASSLRGREPNEQFF	TGTGCCAGCAGCTTAAGGGGGCGTGAGCCCAATGAGCAGTTCTTC
NA	NA	TRBV5-4	TRBJ1-4	15	CASSLDRDLNEKLFF	TGTGCCAGCAGCTTGGACAGGGATCTTAATGAAAAACTGTTTTTT
NA	NA	TRBV5-1	TRBJ1-2	15	CASSLGATANYGYTF	TGCGCCAGCAGCTTGGGTGCCACGGCTAACTATGGCTACACCTTC
TRBD2	NA	TRBV11-3	TRBJ2-7	13	CASSPGTSGEQYF	TGTGCCAGCAGCCCCGGGACTAGCGGCGAGCAGTACTTC
TRBD1	NA	TRBV5-5	TRBJ2-7	16	CASSSVAGTGGYEQYF	TGTGCCAGCAGCTCTGTTGCCGGAACAGGGGGCTACGAGCAGTACTTC
NA	NA	TRBV30	TRBJ1-2	13	CAWLPRQSYGYTF	TGTGCCTGGCTCCCCCGGCAGTCCTATGGCTACACCTTC
NA	NA	TRBV7-2	TRBJ1-2	12	CASSIGQFGYTF	TGTGCCAGCAGCATCGGACAGTTTGGCTACACCTTC
NA	NA	TRBV5-1	TRBJ1-2	13	CASSPAGGYGYTF	TGCGCCAGCAGCCCCGCGGGGGGGTATGGCTACACCTTC
NA	NA	TRBV9	TRBJ1-3	16	CASSVDISNSGNTIYF	TGTGCCAGCAGCGTTGACATCTCCAACTCTGGAAACACCATATATTTT
NA	NA	TRBV7-2	TRBJ2-5	14	CASSVTGSQETQYF	TGTGCCAGCAGCGTTACAGGGAGCCAAGAGACTCAGTACTTC
TRBD2	NA	TRBV10-3	TRBJ2-3	18	CAISDPGTSGGATDTQYF	TGTGCCATCAGTGACCCCGGGACTAGCGGGGGAGCCACAGATACGCAGTATTTT
TRBD1	NA	TRBV19	TRBJ2-6	16	CASSTDRGTGANVLTF	TGTGCCAGTAGTACCGACAGGGGGACTGGGGCCAACGTCCTGACTTTC
NA	NA	TRBV11-3	TRBJ2-3	13	CASSLGGTDTQYF	TGTGCCAGCAGCTTAGGGGGCACAGATACGCAGTATTTT
NA	NA	TRBV21-1	TRBJ2-7	17	CASSKAKIGQRLYEQYF	TGTGCCAGCAGCAAAGCGAAAATAGGACAACGCCTTTACGAGCAGTACTTC
TRBD2	NA	TRBV7-2	TRBJ2-7	16	CASSLAPSGGVFEQYF	TGTGCCAGCAGCTTAGCGCCTAGCGGGGGAGTTTTCGAGCAGTACTTC
TRBD1	few	TRBV5-4	TRBJ1-2	15	CASSPAGGASRGYTF	TGTGCCAGCAGCCCAGCAGGGGGCGCCTCCCGCGGCTACACCTTC
NA	NA	TRBV6-1	TRBJ2-1	15	CASSEAGGPYNEQFF	TGTGCCAGCAGTGAAGCGGGGGGCCCCTACAATGAGCAGTTCTTC
NA	NA	TRBV19	TRBJ1-4	20	CASSTPLYRWLTSTNEKLFF	TGTGCCAGTAGTACCCCCCTATATAGGTGGTTGACATCAACTAATGAAAAACTGTTTTTT
TRBD2	NA	TRBV28	TRBJ2-2	14	CASSLTSVVGELFF	TGTGCCAGCAGTTTGACTAGCGTGGTCGGGGAGCTGTTTTTT